What follows is one T cell receptor (beta chain) and its context. Its antigen remains unidentified. The source of the sample is a study of shared clonotypes between healthy human individuals. Study-wide points: Clonotypes which were not shared had lower generation probabilities than clonotypes that all four donors shared.

V shed 6 bases and J 3 bases; nucleotides not matched to a gene: 5. This CDR3 spans 14 amino acids. Looked up from germline, CDR1 is SGHAT and CDR2 is FQNNGV. Profiling relied on immunoSEQ multiplex PCR, and the TCRdb table lists in-frame clones only, not all of them. The profile covers about 2.3 million clones, with 85% to 95% appearing a single time and 0.39% taken by the ten largest. CD4+ cell separation produced CD45RA+ naive and CD45RA-negative memory subsets. The sequenced material came from naive CD4+ T cells from PBMCs. Documented subset: CD45RA+ positively selected. The V call is TRBV11-2, the J call TRBJ1-2; 9 bases match TRBD1. The sequence derives from a man aged 18-30 years in good health. Some clones in this sample may be carry-over from other donors' samples. This CDR3 is CASSRTGVHYGYTF. The CDR3 nucleotides read TGTGCCAGCAGTAGGACAGGGGTTCACTATGGCTACACCTTC.